The 11 T cell receptor beta chains reported below all come from one sample, sequenced in a study of shared clonotypes between healthy human individuals. The table came from immunoSEQ multiplex PCR; TCRdb's copy has only in-frame clones and leaves some out. The data contain 950,000 to 1,100,000 clones, approximately 76% of them singletons. Specimen: memory CD4+ T cells sorted from blood. Subset: CD45RA-negative fraction. Every receptor here comes from a man aged 18 to 29 in good health.

The rearrangement links TRBV5-1 to TRBJ1-6; D uncertain. Germline assignment: CDR1 SGHRS and CDR2 YFSETQ. Trimming shortened V by 2 bases and J by 8 bases, and 11 bases separated the two germline ends. The CDR3 has 14 amino acids. The CDR3 region is CASSLGGADSPLHF. The CDR3 DNA reads TGCGCCAGCAGCTTAGGAGGAGCCGATTCACCCCTCCACTTT.

This clone was found a few times. The chain joins TRBV2 to TRBJ2-1, with 11 bases matching TRBD2. V lost 6 bases, J lost 5 bases, and 6 bases stayed unmatched. Per germline, CDR1 SNHLY and CDR2 FYNNEI. The CDR3 has 15 residues. Here the CDR3 reads CASRGSGGAHNEQFF. The CDR3 region has the DNA TGTGCCAGCAGGGGTAGCGGGGGGGCCCACAATGAGCAGTTCTTC.

The chain has TRBV25-1 and TRBJ2-5, with 7 nucleotides matching TRBD1. The CDR3 totals 15 residues. J lost 4 bases, V lost 1 base, and 6 bases had no gene match. Germline CDR1 is MGHDK and CDR2 is SYGVNS. In nucleotides, the CDR3 is TGTGCCAGCAGTGAATCGACAGGGATGGGAGAGACCCAGTACTTC. It codes for CASSESTGMGETQYF.

This sequence joins TRBV7-2 and TRBJ1-4; D call uncertain. V dropped 5 bases and J dropped 2 bases, with 12 bases sitting between them. Germline assignment: CDR1 SGHTA and CDR2 FQGNSA. The CDR3 spans 15 residues. The CDR3 coding sequence is TGTGCCAGCAGCCTTCAAAGCGGGACTAATGAAAAACTGTTTTTT. Translating gives CASSLQSGTNEKLFF.

This clone was detected only once. A much larger clone differs by one base, so this may be a read error. The chain uses TRBV7-2 and TRBJ1-5; TRBD1 matches 8 bases. The CDR3 totals 13 residues. V gave up 8 bases and J gave up 7 bases; unmatched junction bases: 7. The V gene's germline CDR1 is SGHTA and CDR2 FQGNSA. In DNA, the CDR3 is TGTGCCAGCGGCGCACGACAGGGGCAGCCCCAGCATTTT. This sequence encodes CASGARQGQPQHF.

The chain joins TRBV2 to TRBJ1-1; D not resolved. The V end lost 6 bases, the J end lost 6 bases, and 14 bases lay between the germline ends. The CDR3 runs 13 residues. The germline CDR1 and CDR2 sequences are SNHLY and FYNNEI. CDR3 coding DNA: TGTGCCAGCAGGTTGGCCTCAGCATCTGAAGCTTTCTTT. This sequence encodes CASRLASASEAFF.

V and J are TRBV5-4 and TRBJ2-6; D unresolved. The CDR3 is made up of 15 amino acids. CDR1 is SGHNT and CDR2 is YYREEE in the germline V gene (reference sequence). The V end lost 1 base, the J end lost 4 bases, and 9 bases lay between the germline ends. The CDR3 nucleotides are TGTGCCAGCAGCTTGATTTTGGTCGGGGCCAACGTCCTGACTTTC. This encodes CASSLILVGANVLTF.

The chain combines TRBV18 with TRBJ2-2; D could derive from TRBD1 or TRBD2 (6 bases each). From germline, CDR1 is KGHSH and CDR2 LQKENI. This CDR3 is 14 amino acids long. V shed 0 bases and J shed 7 bases, with 9 bases lying between them. The CDR3 protein is CASSPPGGNGELFF. CDR3 sequence (DNA): TGTGCCAGCTCACCACCCGGGGGCAACGGGGAGCTGTTTTTT. The full variable domain, its missing parts supplied by reference TRBV18 and TRBJ2-2, is NAGVMQNPRHLVRRRGQEARLRCSPMKGHSHVYWYRQLPEEGLKFMVYLQKENIIDESGMPKERFSAEFPKEGPSILRIQQVVRGDSAAYFCASSPPGGNGELFFGEGSRLTVL.

As regards this clone: This sample also contains other DNA sequences that code for the same CDR3. The chain carries TRBV6-5 and TRBJ1-2, with no clear D. Between the trimmed V and J ends, which lost 0 bases and 5 bases, there was a span of 13 bases. Germline assignment: CDR1 MNHEY and CDR2 SVGAGI. This CDR3 spans 15 amino acids. This CDR3 is CASSYSEGGVYGYTF. Here the CDR3 DNA reads TGTGCCAGCAGTTACTCGGAGGGCGGCGTATATGGCTACACCTTC.

This chain uses TRBV5-1 with TRBJ2-2; no clear D gene. Trimming cost V 4 bases and J 2 bases, with 9 bases left between them. The CDR3 is made up of 14 amino acids. Germline CDR1 is SGHRS and CDR2 is YFSETQ. The CDR3 loop reads CASSPDSNTGELFF. The DNA for the CDR3 is TGCGCCAGCAGCCCTGACTCTAACACCGGGGAGCTGTTTTTT.

This rearrangement joins TRBV6-1 to TRBJ2-2; possible D gene TRBD1, 6 bases. The CDR3 runs 16 residues. The germline V gene has CDR1 MNHNS and CDR2 SASEGT. The V end lost 2 bases, the J end lost 7 bases, and 17 bases lay between the germline ends. The CDR3 DNA reads TGTGCCAGCAGTGAAATAAACTACCCAGGGGTCGGGGAGCTGTTTTTT. Protein product: CASSEINYPGVGELFF.